Below, 21 T cell receptor beta chains from the same sample are listed, as sequenced in a study of long-term antiretroviral therapy in people with HIV. Sequencing used immunoSEQ v3.0 at survey level. Some clones are missing from TCRdb's copy, which holds only in-frame ones; the method was immunoSEQ multiplex PCR. The sample includes tens of thousands of clones, 80% to 90% seen only once; the top ten take under 5%. This specimen was unsorted PBMCs, taken 0.8 years before starting antiretroviral therapy. These receptors were taken from a man between 18 and 35 years old with HIV.

The chain combines TRBV19 with TRBJ2-1, with D unclear. The germline V gene has CDR1 LNHDA and CDR2 SQIVND (reference sequence). V was clipped by 3 bases and J by 4 bases, with 13 bases between them. CDR3 length: 15 amino acids. The DNA of the CDR3 is TGTGCCAGTAGTATGGTGACACGTGGGTACAATGAGCAGTTCTTC. It is translated as CASSMVTRGYNEQFF.

The genes are TRBV7-5 and TRBJ1-1. TRBV7-5 is assigned pseudogene status. This CDR3 comprises 18 residues. The CDR3 DNA sequence: TGTGCCAGAAGCTTAGGCCCTCCTACCGGGACCGTGAACACTGAAGCTTTCTTT. This translates into CARSLGPPTGTVNTEAFF.

In nucleotides, the CDR3 is TGTGCCAGCAGCGGCGGGGGCTCTGGCTACACCTTC. Protein product: CASSGGGSGYTF. The chain carries TRBV7-9 and TRBJ1-2, with TRBD1 as a possible D gene (6 bases). The germline V gene has CDR1 SEHNR and CDR2 FQNEAQ (reference sequence). This CDR3 comprises 12 residues. The V end was cut by 5 bases, the J end by 7 bases, with 11 bases between.

CDR3 protein: CASSLARTVSSYEQYF. The CDR3 DNA is TGTGCCAGCAGCTTAGCCCGGACTGTTAGCTCCTACGAGCAGTACTTC. The V and J genes are TRBV7-6 and TRBJ2-7; D is perhaps TRBD2 (5 bases). The CDR3 has 16 amino acids. Germline V gene lookup returns CDR1 SGHVS and CDR2 FNYEAQ. Trimming took off 0 bases at V and 0 bases at J, with 12 bases between the two ends. Based on the CDR3 plus reference TRBV7-6 and TRBJ2-7, the full variable domain is GAGVSQSPRYKVTKRGQDVALRCDPISGHVSLYWYRQALGQGPEFLTYFNYEAQQDKSGLPNDRFSAERPEGSISTLTIQRTEQRDSAMYRCASSLARTVSSYEQYFGPGTRLTVT.

The chain couples TRBV15 to TRBJ1-4; D ambiguous. Trimming pared 2 bases from V and 4 bases from J, leaving 8 bases between. Germline CDR1 is LNHNV and CDR2 is YYDKDF (reference sequence). The CDR3 loop spans 14 amino acids. As DNA, the CDR3 is TGTGCCACCAGCAGACTCCAGAGTAATGAAAAACTGTTTTTT. The encoded protein is CATSRLQSNEKLFF.

The chain links TRBV6-5 to TRBJ2-3; no definite D call. The germline CDR1 and CDR2 sequences are MNHEY and SVGAGI. The CDR3 has 11 residues. The V end lost 6 bases, the J end lost 4 bases, and 5 bases lay between the germline ends. Here the CDR3 reads CASRGPDTQYF. CDR3 coding DNA: TGTGCCAGCAGGGGTCCAGATACGCAGTATTTT.

The gene calls are TRBV30 and TRBJ2-7, with D hard to call. Looked up from germline, CDR1 is GTSNPN and CDR2 is SVGIG (reference sequence). The CDR3 is made up of 14 amino acids. Trimming removed 3 bases from V and 3 bases from J, with 15 bases in between. CDR3 protein: CAWRLGYSDYEQYF. In nucleotides, the CDR3 is TGTGCCTGGAGATTAGGTTACAGCGACTACGAGCAGTACTTC.

CDR3 loop: CASSLAEESYEQYF. In DNA, the CDR3 is TGTGCCAGCAGCTTAGCCGAGGAATCCTACGAGCAGTACTTC. The chain joins TRBV7-2 to TRBJ2-7, with D uncertain. Looked up from germline, CDR1 is SGHTA and CDR2 is FQGNSA. This CDR3 region has 14 residues. Trimming pared 0 bases from V and 1 base from J, leaving 7 bases between.

The J gene is TRBJ2-1, the V gene TRBV7-3; TRBD1 aligns across 9 bases. Germline trimming cut 4 bases from V and 0 bases from J; bases unmatched to any gene: 7. The CDR3 has 17 residues. Germline assignment: CDR1 SGHTA and CDR2 FQGTGA. In DNA, the CDR3 is TGTGCCAGCAGCTCGACTGACAGGGGGAACTCCTACAATGAGCAGTTCTTC. It yields the protein CASSSTDRGNSYNEQFF.

This chain uses TRBV18 with TRBJ2-2, with D perhaps matching TRBD2 (6 bases). Germline V CDR1 and CDR2: KGHSH, LQKENI. V was trimmed by 1 base and J by 2 bases, leaving 8 bases between them. This CDR3 spans 15 amino acids. This CDR3 reads CASSPLGLNTGELFF. The CDR3 DNA reads as TGTGCCAGCTCACCACTGGGACTCAACACCGGGGAGCTGTTTTTT. The full variable domain, rest sourced from reference TRBV18 and TRBJ2-2, is NAGVMQNPRHLVRRRGQEARLRCSPMKGHSHVYWYRQLPEEGLKFMVYLQKENIIDESGMPKERFSAEFPKEGPSILRIQQVVRGDSAAYFCASSPLGLNTGELFFGEGSRLTVL.

The gene calls are TRBV5-5 and TRBJ2-5; 7 bases align to TRBD1. The ends lost 4 bases at V and 5 bases at J; junction bases unmatched: 11. The CDR3 runs 15 residues. CDR1 is SGHKS, CDR2 YYEKEE, per germline (reference sequence). The CDR3 is CASSTRQGRIETQYF. DNA of the CDR3: TGTGCCAGCAGCACCCGACAGGGTCGAATTGAGACCCAGTACTTC. Full variable domain (remainder filled in from reference TRBV5-5 and TRBJ2-5): DAGVTQSPTHLIKTRGQQVTLRCSPISGHKSVSWYQQVLGQGPQFIFQYYEKEERGRGNFPDRFSARQFPNYSSELNVNALLLGDSALYLCASSTRQGRIETQYFGPGTRLLVL.

This clone was counted only a few times. The chain has TRBV2 and TRBJ2-5, with a weak D call TRBD2 (6 bases). Per germline, CDR1 SNHLY and CDR2 FYNNEI. Trimming shortened V by 8 bases and J by 5 bases, and 18 bases separated the two germline ends. This CDR3 has 14 amino acids. The CDR3 region is CASPTRESWETQYF. CDR3 coding DNA: TGTGCCAGCCCGACCCGGGAGTCCTGGGAGACCCAGTACTTC.

The CDR3 DNA reads as TGCGCCAGCAGCCCCCCGACAGGGGGTAGTGAAAAACTGTTTTTT. Translation: CASSPPTGGSEKLFF. The V and J genes are TRBV5-1 and TRBJ1-4, with 9 bases lining up with TRBD1. Trimming at V came to 4 bases and at J to 7 bases, leaving 8 bases not matched to a gene. Germline CDR1 is SGHRS and CDR2 is YFSETQ. The CDR3 is 15 residues long.

V is TRBV20-1 and J is TRBJ1-5, with D perhaps matching TRBD1 (6 bases). V was shortened by 6 bases and J by 8 bases, with 11 bases between the two germline ends. Germline V gene lookup returns CDR1 DFQATT and CDR2 SNEGSKA (reference sequence). The CDR3 is made up of 11 amino acids. The DNA for the CDR3 is TGCAGTGCCCAGGGGAGTGAGCCCCAGCATTTT. Translation gives CSAQGSEPQHF.

This chain links TRBV5-1 with TRBJ2-7; the D is unclear. From germline, CDR1 is SGHRS and CDR2 YFSETQ. This CDR3 spans 14 amino acids. V was pared by 4 bases and J by 1 base, with 12 bases between. CDR3: CASSPPGGSYEQYF. As DNA, the CDR3 is TGCGCCAGCAGCCCCCCCGGCGGATCCTACGAGCAGTACTTC.

The CDR3 loop reads CASSLQMGLAGNEQFF. The CDR3 nucleotides read TGTGCCAGCAGTTTACAAATGGGACTAGCGGGCAATGAGCAGTTCTTC. The chain combines TRBV27 with TRBJ2-1, with 12 bases matching TRBD2. Germline V CDR1 and CDR2: MNHEY, SMNVEV (reference sequence). This CDR3 is built from 16 residues. Unmatched junction bases numbered 5, after V lost 2 bases and J lost 6 bases.

The chain links TRBV27 to TRBJ1-1; 9 bases map to TRBD1. The CDR3 length is 16 residues. With V trimmed by 2 bases and J by 0 bases, 4 bases remained unmatched. Germline assignment: CDR1 MNHEY and CDR2 SMNVEV (reference sequence). The DNA of the CDR3 is TGTGCCAGCAGTTTACGGGACAGGGAGATGAACACTGAAGCTTTCTTT. Amino acids: CASSLRDREMNTEAFF.

This clone has just one count. This chain joins TRBV27 and TRBJ2-7; D is undetermined. This CDR3 comprises 14 residues. V gave up 3 bases and J gave up 3 bases, with 12 bases separating them. In germline, CDR1 is MNHEY, CDR2 SMNVEV (reference sequence). As DNA, the CDR3 is TGTGCCAGCAGTTTCCGTAAGGACCACTACGAGCAGTACTTC. Encoded protein: CASSFRKDHYEQYF.

The CDR3 reads CASSEEGKGLAEKLFF. In nucleotides, the CDR3 is TGTGCCAGCAGTGAAGAGGGCAAAGGGCTGGCAGAAAAACTGTTTTTT. This chain joins TRBV2 and TRBJ1-4; D gene uncertain. The germline V and J ends were trimmed by 1 base and 8 bases, with 17 bases remaining between them. Germline V gives CDR1 SNHLY, CDR2 FYNNEI. The CDR3 sequence is 16 residues long.

The CDR3 is CASSPSGNQPQHF. The DNA for the CDR3 is TGTGCCAGCTCCCCCTCGGGCAATCAGCCCCAGCATTTT. V and J are TRBV18 and TRBJ1-5; D remains unclear. Trimming left V 6 bases short and J 2 bases short, with 8 bases between. The CDR3 consists of 13 residues. Per germline, CDR1 KGHSH and CDR2 LQKENI.

Within the sample, this clone is medium-sized (0.01 to 0.1%). This chain joins TRBV7-8 and TRBJ2-2; weak D call: TRBD1 (5 bases). This CDR3 spans 15 amino acids. V lost 1 base, J lost 3 bases, and 9 bases lay in between. CDR1 and CDR2 (germline): SGHVS, FQNEAQ. The CDR3 DNA follows: TGTGCCAGCAGCTTAGGCAGACAGTACACCGGGGAGCTGTTTTTT. Residues: CASSLGRQYTGELFF.